These 29 T cell receptor beta chains were all obtained from the same sample, sequenced in a study of response to subunit inactivated influenza vaccine. TCRdb processed the RT-PCR reads anew with MiXCR; each CDR3 protein has one entry. The table shows about 700,000 distinct CDR3 sequences, with 14% occurring only once. The starting material was PBMCs from blood, obtained approximately 15 days before vaccination. These receptors all stem from a man between 50 and 59 years old who received an inactivated influenza vaccine.

This clonotype occurred many times. The chain couples TRBV20-1 to TRBJ1-2; 11 positions match TRBD1. The V gene's germline CDR1 is DFQATT and CDR2 SNEGSKA (reference sequence). CDR3 length: 16 amino acids. The junction had 8 bases not matched to a gene; V was cut back by 0 bases and J by 5 bases. The chain's CDR3 is CSARDPGQGAPYGYTF. The CDR3, as DNA: TGCAGTGCTAGAGACCCCGGACAGGGGGCCCCGTATGGCTACACCTTC.

The sample holds a few counts of this clonotype. The V call is TRBV20-1, the J call TRBJ2-7; TRBD2 might be the D (7 bases). Trimming removed 6 bases at V and 0 bases at J, with 12 bases between. CDR1 and CDR2 (germline): DFQATT, SNEGSKA (reference sequence). CDR3 length equals 13 residues. The CDR3 loop is CSAEGGASYEQYF. CDR3 coding DNA: TGCAGTGCCGAGGGGGGGGCCTCCTACGAGCAGTACTTC.

The chain employs TRBV6-1 and TRBJ2-1, with 7 nucleotides matching TRBD2. V trimming: 6 bases; J trimming: 1 base; junction bases outside the gene matches: 6. The CDR3 runs 15 residues. Germline values: CDR1 MNHNS, CDR2 SASEGT. The CDR3 loop reads CASRPAGRSYNEQFF. CDR3 bases: TGTGCCAGCAGGCCAGCGGGGAGGTCCTACAATGAGCAGTTCTTC.

This clonotype has just a few counts. J is TRBJ1-5 and V is TRBV3-1, with 9 bases fitting TRBD1. CDR3 length equals 14 residues. The junction had 1 base not matched to a gene; V was cut back by 1 base and J by 6 bases. Germline assignment: CDR1 LGHDT and CDR2 YNNKEL (reference sequence). The CDR3 protein is CASSQATGGQPQHF. The CDR3, as DNA: TGTGCCAGCAGCCAAGCGACAGGGGGTCAGCCCCAGCATTTT.

This clonotype was observed a handful of times. The gene calls are TRBV2 and TRBJ2-7; D perhaps matches TRBD2 (6 bases). This CDR3 is 13 amino acids long. With 7 bases removed from V and 3 bases from J, the gap between germline ends came to 13 bases. The germline V gene has CDR1 SNHLY and CDR2 FYNNEI. The CDR3 DNA reads TGTGCCAGCATCTTACCAGCGGGCTACGAGCAGTACTTC. Translated: CASILPAGYEQYF.

This chain links TRBV27 with TRBJ1-1; a possible D gene is TRBD1 (6 bases). Germline lookup yields CDR1 MNHEY and CDR2 SMNVEV (reference sequence). The CDR3 spans 13 residues. V lost 5 bases to trimming and J lost 7 bases, with 14 bases between them. This chain's CDR3 is CASSPRYRVEAFF. As DNA, the CDR3 is TGTGCCAGCAGTCCCCGTTACAGGGTTGAAGCTTTCTTT.

CDR3 residues: CASSQDGGRSATF. CDR3 bases: TGCGCCAGCAGCCAAGACGGGGGACGTTCCGCCACCTTC. The chain uses TRBV4-1 and TRBJ1-2; weak D call: TRBD1 (5 bases). The CDR3 length is 13 residues. Per the germline V gene, CDR1 is MGHRA and CDR2 is YSYEKL. V was clipped by 0 bases and J by 13 bases, with 15 bases between them.

The chain carries TRBV10-2 and TRBJ1-4; no firm D call. Trimming stripped 5 bases from V and 7 bases from J, with 8 bases between. The V gene's germline CDR1 is WSHSY and CDR2 SAAADI. The CDR3 is made up of 12 amino acids. The CDR3: CASSSGGEKLFF. The CDR3 region has the DNA TGCGCCAGCAGTTCTGGTGGTGAAAAACTGTTTTTT.

The chain has TRBV5-1 and TRBJ2-1; 12 bases agree with TRBD1. The CDR3 length is 15 residues. The V segment lost 6 bases and the J segment 6 bases; nucleotides outside the gene matches: 7. CDR1 is SGHRS, CDR2 YFSETQ, per germline. The CDR3 region is CASIPGQGAFNEQFF. The CDR3 region has the DNA TGCGCCAGCATCCCGGGACAGGGGGCCTTCAATGAGCAGTTCTTC.

About this clonotype: One end of the junction is discordant with germline, which a read error may explain. V and J are TRBV7-2 and TRBJ2-1; either TRBD1 or TRBD2 may supply D (6 bases each). The CDR3 is 13 amino acids. CDR1 and CDR2 from the germline V gene are SGHTA and FQGNSA. In DNA, the CDR3 is TGTGCCAGCAGCTTAGCCTCCGGGACCACGGGGGCCTTC. Translation gives CASSLASGTTGAF.

This clonotype has a single count. V gene TRBV27 combines with J gene TRBJ2-3; 9 nucleotides match TRBD1. In germline, CDR1 is MNHEY, CDR2 SMNVEV (reference sequence). This CDR3 region has 15 residues. J gave up 7 bases and V 7 bases, and 12 bases lay outside the gene matches. CDR3 DNA: TGTGCCAGCAAAGACGGACAGGGGTCCCTGTATACGCAGTATTTT. It encodes CASKDGQGSLYTQYF.

This clonotype came up many times. The rearrangement links TRBV20-1 to TRBJ2-5, with TRBD2 identical over 13 bases. From germline, CDR1 is DFQATT and CDR2 SNEGSKA (reference sequence). The CDR3 sequence is 14 residues long. Trimming removed 2 bases from V and 7 bases from J; junction bases left unmatched: 4. The CDR3 loop is CSARTLAGGATQYF. The CDR3 DNA reads TGCAGTGCTAGAACACTAGCGGGAGGGGCGACCCAGTACTTC.

This chain links TRBV7-2 with TRBJ2-1, with TRBD1 matching 12 bases. The V gene end was trimmed by 4 bases and the J gene end by 9 bases; junction bases not matched to a gene: 4. CDR1 is SGHTA and CDR2 is FQGNSA in the germline V gene. The CDR3 runs 14 residues. The CDR3 is CASSWGTGGLEQFF. CDR3 coding DNA: TGTGCCAGCAGCTGGGGGACAGGGGGCCTTGAGCAGTTCTTC.

This clonotype turned up a few times. The CDR3 reads CASSLASGQGRLAEAFF. For the CDR3, the DNA is TGCGCCAGCAGCTTGGCCTCAGGACAGGGGCGTTTGGCTGAAGCTTTCTTT. The chain recombines TRBV5-1 with TRBJ1-1; 9 bases map to TRBD1. Germline trimming cut 0 bases from V and 6 bases from J; bases unmatched to any gene: 12. CDR1 is SGHRS, CDR2 YFSETQ, per germline. This CDR3 has 17 residues.

Many counts were recorded for this clonotype. The rearrangement uses TRBV4-3 and TRBJ2-1; the D is unclear. The V gene's germline CDR1 is LGHNA and CDR2 YSLEER. This CDR3 has 13 amino acids. The germline V and J ends were trimmed by 0 bases and 3 bases, with 3 bases remaining between them. CDR3 residues: CASSQDYYNEQFF. CDR3 in DNA: TGCGCCAGCAGCCAAGACTACTACAATGAGCAGTTCTTC.

In this sample, this clonotype turned up a few times. The genes are TRBV12-3 or TRBV12-4 and TRBJ1-6, with a possible D match to TRBD1 (6 bases). The CDR3 loop spans 14 amino acids. Trimming shortened V by 0 bases and J by 10 bases, and 10 bases separated the two germline ends. The DNA of the CDR3 is TGTGCCAGCAGTTTAGCGCTGGGGGGCTCACCCCTCCACTTT. Translating gives CASSLALGGSPLHF.

Many counts were recorded for this clonotype. The chain combines TRBV20-1 with TRBJ2-2; TRBD1 is a possible D gene (6 bases). CDR3 size: 13 residues. Between the trimmed V and J ends, which lost 6 bases and 7 bases, there was a span of 15 bases. Germline loops: CDR1 DFQATT, CDR2 SNEGSKA (reference sequence). The CDR3 nucleotides are TGCAGTGCCCACAGGGTCTCGGGCGGGGAGCTGTTTTTT. This translates into CSAHRVSGGELFF.

CDR3 sequence: CASSQDQGHREQYF. CDR3 nucleotide sequence: TGCGCCAGCAGCCAAGATCAGGGACACCGGGAGCAGTACTTC. The rearrangement uses TRBV4-3 and TRBJ2-7, with D perhaps TRBD1 (6 bases). The germline V gene has CDR1 LGHNA and CDR2 YSLEER. Trimming pared 0 bases from V and 7 bases from J, leaving 13 bases between. This CDR3 is built from 14 residues.

This clonotype was recorded a few times. The chain links TRBV4-3 to TRBJ2-3, with 9 bases lining up with TRBD1. Germline lookup yields CDR1 LGHNA and CDR2 YSLEER. Trimming took 0 bases from V and 3 from J; bases not matched to a gene: 7. The CDR3 runs to 17 residues. The CDR3 bases are TGCGCCAGCAGCCAAGATCTTATAGGACAGGGGACAGATACGCAGTATTTT. Its protein is CASSQDLIGQGTDTQYF.

V and J are TRBV12-3 or TRBV12-4 and TRBJ2-7; 8 nucleotides line up with TRBD1. The CDR3 consists of 16 residues. After removal of 5 bases from V and 7 bases from J, the junction contained 16 bases not matched to a gene. In DNA form, the CDR3 reads TGTGCCAGCAGTAATAATATCAGGGGGCCCACCGGGGAGCAGTACTTC. Its translation is CASSNNIRGPTGEQYF.

The rearrangement joins TRBV6-1 to TRBJ1-5; 7 nucleotides line up with TRBD1. Trimming removed 1 base from V and 7 bases from J; junction bases left unmatched: 7. Germline values: CDR1 MNHNS, CDR2 SASEGT. This CDR3 contains 15 residues. The CDR3 here is CASSEVTGIYQPQHF. CDR3 nucleotides: TGTGCCAGCAGTGAAGTGACAGGGATCTACCAGCCCCAGCATTTT.

This clonotype has at least ten counts. The chain is built from TRBV7-2 and TRBJ1-5; 7 positions match TRBD1. The V segment lost 0 bases and the J segment 4 bases; nucleotides outside the gene matches: 3. The CDR3 has 15 amino acids. Germline CDR1 reads SGHTA; CDR2 reads FQGNSA. The CDR3 protein is CASSLAGTANQPQHF. DNA for the CDR3: TGTGCCAGCAGCTTAGCTGGGACAGCTAATCAGCCCCAGCATTTT.

This clonotype has more than one count but fewer than ten. The chain links TRBV7-9 to TRBJ2-5; D is undetermined. The CDR3 has 14 amino acids. The germline CDR1 and CDR2 sequences are SEHNR and FQNEAQ (reference sequence). Trimming stripped 5 bases from V and 4 bases from J, with 14 bases between. The CDR3: CASSPGGPGETQYF. The DNA of the CDR3 is TGTGCCAGCAGCCCCGGTGGGCCAGGAGAGACCCAGTACTTC. Full variable domain (missing parts from reference TRBV7-9 and TRBJ2-5): DTGVSQNPRHKITKRGQNVTFRCDPISEHNRLYWYRQTLGQGPEFLTYFQNEAQLEKSRLLSDRFSAERPKGSFSTLEIQRTEQGDSAMYLCASSPGGPGETQYFGPGTRLLVL.

In this sample, this clonotype turned up a few times. The chain uses TRBV6-2 or TRBV6-3 and TRBJ2-7, with D perhaps matching TRBD1 (6 bases). The CDR3 sequence is 13 residues long. Germline V lookup: CDR1 MNHEY, CDR2 SVGEGT. V was trimmed by 2 bases and J by 4 bases, leaving 9 bases between them. The CDR3 region is CASSYKTGYEQYF. In DNA form, the CDR3 reads TGTGCCAGCAGTTACAAGACAGGATACGAGCAGTACTTC.

This rearrangement joins TRBV5-4 to TRBJ2-5, with 9 bases identical to TRBD1. Germline loops: CDR1 SGHNT, CDR2 YYREEE (reference sequence). The CDR3 length is 17 residues. With V trimmed by 5 bases and J by 2 bases, 13 bases remained unmatched. Here the CDR3 DNA reads TGTGCCAGCAGGCCAGACAGGGGGGCGTTTGAACAAGAGACCCAGTACTTC. Its protein is CASRPDRGAFEQETQYF.

The rearrangement joins TRBV6-1 to TRBJ2-1; 7 bases agree with TRBD1. From germline, CDR1 is MNHNS and CDR2 SASEGT. The CDR3 extends over 17 amino acids. V trimming: 5 bases; J trimming: 10 bases; junction bases outside the gene matches: 20. CDR3: CASSRNPFIEGASEQFF. The CDR3 DNA reads TGTGCCAGCAGTCGAAATCCGTTCATCGAGGGGGCTAGCGAGCAGTTCTTC.

This chain links TRBV6-5 with TRBJ2-3; weak D call: TRBD2 (7 bases). The germline gives CDR1 MNHEY, CDR2 SVGAGI. The CDR3 is made up of 15 amino acids. Between the trimmed V and J ends, which lost 4 bases and 0 bases, there was a span of 11 bases. CDR3 bases: TGTGCCAGCAGTTTCAGGGGAGGGAGCACAGATACGCAGTATTTT. Translating gives CASSFRGGSTDTQYF.

The chain uses TRBV4-3 and TRBJ1-1; D may be TRBD1 (6 bases). Between the trimmed V and J ends, which lost 0 bases and 10 bases, there was a span of 12 bases. The germline V gene encodes CDR1 LGHNA and CDR2 YSLEER. There are 13 residues in the CDR3. CDR3 DNA sequence: TGCGCCAGCAGCCAAGACAGGGGCGCGGGAGCTTTCTTT. Residues: CASSQDRGAGAFF.

The chain has TRBV9 and TRBJ2-2; perhaps D is TRBD1 or TRBD2 (5 bases each). The CDR3 covers 15 residues. Germline CDR1 and CDR2: SGDLS and YYNGEE. V shed 0 bases and J shed 1 base, with 7 bases lying between them. CDR3 residues: CASSVGDLNTGELFF. CDR3 DNA sequence: TGTGCCAGCAGCGTAGGGGACCTGAACACCGGGGAGCTGTTTTTT.